Each of the 4 T cell receptor beta chains below was sequenced from the same sample in a study of identifying expanded T cells in peripheral blood. Produced via immunoSEQ multiplex PCR; TCRdb's table is partial and in-frame only. The profile shows 81,000 or so clones, less than 90% of them singletons. The sample was blood. These receptors all come from a person between 18 and 69 years old in good health.

As concerns this clone: Other DNA sequences from this sample encode an identical CDR3 as well. The V gene is TRBV6-5, the J gene TRBJ1-4; 7 nucleotides agree with TRBD1. There are 13 residues in the CDR3. CDR1 and CDR2 (germline): MNHEY, SVGAGI. Losses at the gene ends were 6 bases for V and 8 bases for J; bases not matched to a gene: 6. The CDR3 DNA reads as TGTGCCAGCAGAGACAGGGTCTACGAAAAACTGTTTTTT. Its translation is CASRDRVYEKLFF.

This clone was seen a few times. This chain joins TRBV25-1 and TRBJ1-6; 10 bases are shared with TRBD1. V was pared by 8 bases and J by 8 bases, with 6 bases of the junction left unmatched. Germline V gene lookup returns CDR1 MGHDK and CDR2 SYGVNS. The CDR3 is 14 residues long. CDR3: CASGLGQGYSPLHF. The CDR3 coding sequence is TGTGCCAGCGGTCTGGGACAGGGGTATTCACCCCTCCACTTT.

The V gene is TRBV6-5, the J gene TRBJ2-3, with 7 positions matching TRBD1. Germline V gives CDR1 MNHEY, CDR2 SVGAGI. This CDR3 spans 15 amino acids. The V and J ends lost 5 bases and 3 bases, in that order; junction bases with no gene match: 8. The CDR3 sequence: CASSPPRGRTDTQYF. CDR3 sequence (DNA): TGTGCCAGCAGTCCCCCAAGGGGGCGGACAGATACGCAGTATTTT.

The V call is TRBV7-9, the J call TRBJ2-5; D is uncertain. V was clipped by 5 bases and J by 4 bases, with 8 bases between them. Per germline, CDR1 SEHNR and CDR2 FQNEAQ (reference sequence). This CDR3 is built from 12 residues. The CDR3 nucleotides read TGTGCCAGCAGCCCGCCGCGAGAGACCCAGTACTTC. Protein: CASSPPRETQYF.